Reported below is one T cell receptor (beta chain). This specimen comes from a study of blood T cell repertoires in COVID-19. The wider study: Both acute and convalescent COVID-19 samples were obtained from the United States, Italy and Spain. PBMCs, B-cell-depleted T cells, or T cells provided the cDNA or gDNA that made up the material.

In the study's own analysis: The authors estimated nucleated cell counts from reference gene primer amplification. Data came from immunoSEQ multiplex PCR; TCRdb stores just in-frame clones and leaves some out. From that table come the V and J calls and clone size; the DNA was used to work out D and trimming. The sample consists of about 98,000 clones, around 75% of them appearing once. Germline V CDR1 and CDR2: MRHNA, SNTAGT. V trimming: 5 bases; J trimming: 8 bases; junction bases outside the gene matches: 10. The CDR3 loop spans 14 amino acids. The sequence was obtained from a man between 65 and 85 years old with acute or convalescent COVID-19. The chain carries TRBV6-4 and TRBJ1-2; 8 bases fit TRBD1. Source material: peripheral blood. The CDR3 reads CASSLTFRGQGYTF. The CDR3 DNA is TGTGCCAGCAGTCTAACCTTCAGGGGGCAGGGCTACACCTTC.